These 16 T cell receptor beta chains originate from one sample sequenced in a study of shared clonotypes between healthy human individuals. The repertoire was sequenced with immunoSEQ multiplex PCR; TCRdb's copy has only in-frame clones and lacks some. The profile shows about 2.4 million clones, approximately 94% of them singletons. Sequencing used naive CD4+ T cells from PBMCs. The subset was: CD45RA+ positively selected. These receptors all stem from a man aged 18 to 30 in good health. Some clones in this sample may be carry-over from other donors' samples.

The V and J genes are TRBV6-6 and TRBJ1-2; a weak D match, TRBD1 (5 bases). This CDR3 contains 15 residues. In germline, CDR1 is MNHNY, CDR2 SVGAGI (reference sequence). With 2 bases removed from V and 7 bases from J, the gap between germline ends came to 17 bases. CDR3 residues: CASSYAVNRQGGYTF. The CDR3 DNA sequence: TGTGCCAGCAGTTACGCGGTCAACCGGCAGGGTGGCTACACCTTC.

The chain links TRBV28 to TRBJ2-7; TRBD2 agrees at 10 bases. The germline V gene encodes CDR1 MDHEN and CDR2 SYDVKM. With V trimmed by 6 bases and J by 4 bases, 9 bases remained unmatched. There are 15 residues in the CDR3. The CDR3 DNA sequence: TGTGCCAGCAGGGGAGCTAGCGGGAGAGGGTACGAGCAGTACTTC. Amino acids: CASRGASGRGYEQYF.

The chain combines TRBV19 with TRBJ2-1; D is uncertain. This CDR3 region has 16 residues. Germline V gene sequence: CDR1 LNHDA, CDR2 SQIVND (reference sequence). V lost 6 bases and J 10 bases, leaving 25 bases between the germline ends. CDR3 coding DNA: TGTGCCAGTAGCAAAACCCTCGGACGGGCGGCAATCGAGCAGTTCTTC. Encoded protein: CASSKTLGRAAIEQFF.

The CDR3: CASRPGQGVYEQYF. CDR3 nucleotide sequence: TGTGCCAGCAGGCCGGGACAGGGGGTCTACGAGCAGTACTTC. The chain joins TRBV2 to TRBJ2-7; 11 nucleotides line up with TRBD1. This CDR3 is built from 14 residues. With V trimmed by 6 bases and J by 3 bases, 4 bases remained unmatched. Per germline, CDR1 SNHLY and CDR2 FYNNEI.

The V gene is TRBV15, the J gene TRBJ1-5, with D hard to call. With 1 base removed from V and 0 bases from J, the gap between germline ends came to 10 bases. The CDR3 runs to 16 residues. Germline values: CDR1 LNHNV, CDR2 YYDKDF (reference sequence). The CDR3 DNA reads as TGTGCCACCAGCAGAGTACGGGAATATAGCAATCAGCCCCAGCATTTT. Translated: CATSRVREYSNQPQHF.

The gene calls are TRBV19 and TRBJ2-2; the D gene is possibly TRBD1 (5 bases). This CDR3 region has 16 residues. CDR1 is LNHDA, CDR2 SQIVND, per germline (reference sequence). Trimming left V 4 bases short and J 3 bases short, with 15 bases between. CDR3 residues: CASSRKWGADTGELFF. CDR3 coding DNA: TGTGCCAGTAGTAGGAAATGGGGCGCGGACACCGGGGAGCTGTTTTTT.

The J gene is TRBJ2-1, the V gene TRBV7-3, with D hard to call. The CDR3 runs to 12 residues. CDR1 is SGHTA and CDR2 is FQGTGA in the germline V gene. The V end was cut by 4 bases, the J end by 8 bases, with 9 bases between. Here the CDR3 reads CASSSISDEQFF. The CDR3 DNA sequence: TGTGCCAGCAGCTCCATTAGTGATGAGCAGTTCTTC.

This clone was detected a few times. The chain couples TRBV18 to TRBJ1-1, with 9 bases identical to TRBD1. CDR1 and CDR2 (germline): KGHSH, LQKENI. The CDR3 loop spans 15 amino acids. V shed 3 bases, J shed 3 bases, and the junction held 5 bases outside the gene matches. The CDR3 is CASSPQRTGDTEAFF. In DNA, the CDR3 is TGTGCCAGCTCACCTCAGCGGACAGGGGACACTGAAGCTTTCTTT.

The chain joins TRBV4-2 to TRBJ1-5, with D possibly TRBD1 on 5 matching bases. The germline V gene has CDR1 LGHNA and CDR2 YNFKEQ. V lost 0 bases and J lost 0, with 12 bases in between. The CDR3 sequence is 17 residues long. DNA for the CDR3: TGTGCCAGCAGCCAAGACCGACAGTTCTATAGCAATCAGCCCCAGCATTTT. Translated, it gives CASSQDRQFYSNQPQHF.

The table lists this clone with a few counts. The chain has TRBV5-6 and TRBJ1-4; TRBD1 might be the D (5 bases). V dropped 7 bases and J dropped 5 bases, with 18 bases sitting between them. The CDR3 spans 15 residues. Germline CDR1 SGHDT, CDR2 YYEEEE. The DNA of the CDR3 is TGTGCCAGCCATTACCTCGAGGGGCAGAATGAAAAACTGTTTTTT. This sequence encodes CASHYLEGQNEKLFF.

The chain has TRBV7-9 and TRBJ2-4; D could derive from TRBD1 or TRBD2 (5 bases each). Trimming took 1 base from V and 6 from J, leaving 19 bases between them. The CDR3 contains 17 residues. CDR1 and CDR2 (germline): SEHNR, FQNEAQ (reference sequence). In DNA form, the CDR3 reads TGTGCCAGCAGCTTAGATTACGGGGCCTCCTCGAGAAACATTCAGTACTTC. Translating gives CASSLDYGASSRNIQYF. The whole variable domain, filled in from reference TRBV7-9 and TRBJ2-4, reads DTGVSQNPRHKITKRGQNVTFRCDPISEHNRLYWYRQTLGQGPEFLTYFQNEAQLEKSRLLSDRFSAERPKGSFSTLEIQRTEQGDSAMYLCASSLDYGASSRNIQYFGAGTRLSVL.

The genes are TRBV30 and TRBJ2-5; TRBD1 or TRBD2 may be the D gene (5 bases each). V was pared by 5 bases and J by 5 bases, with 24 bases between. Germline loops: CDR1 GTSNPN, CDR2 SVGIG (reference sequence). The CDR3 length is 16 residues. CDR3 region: CAWCAYRGTTAETQYF. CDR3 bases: TGTGCCTGGTGTGCCTACCGGGGCACCACTGCGGAGACCCAGTACTTC.

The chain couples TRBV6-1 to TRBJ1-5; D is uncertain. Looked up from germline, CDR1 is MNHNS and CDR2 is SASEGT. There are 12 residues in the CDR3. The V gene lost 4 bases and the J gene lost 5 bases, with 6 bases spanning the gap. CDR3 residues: CASSAEYQPQHF. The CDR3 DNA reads TGTGCCAGCAGTGCCGAATATCAGCCCCAGCATTTT.

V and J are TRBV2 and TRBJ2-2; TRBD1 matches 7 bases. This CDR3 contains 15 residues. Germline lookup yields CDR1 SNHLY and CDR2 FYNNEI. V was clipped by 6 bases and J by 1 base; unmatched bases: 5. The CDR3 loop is CASSYWTGNTGELFF. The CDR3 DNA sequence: TGTGCCAGCAGCTACTGGACAGGGAACACCGGGGAGCTGTTTTTT.

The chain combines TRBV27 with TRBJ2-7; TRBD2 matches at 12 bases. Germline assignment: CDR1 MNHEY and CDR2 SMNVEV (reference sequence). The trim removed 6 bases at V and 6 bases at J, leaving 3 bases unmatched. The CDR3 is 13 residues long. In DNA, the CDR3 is TGTGCCAGCAGAGGACTAGCGGGGTTCGAGCAGTACTTC. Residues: CASRGLAGFEQYF.

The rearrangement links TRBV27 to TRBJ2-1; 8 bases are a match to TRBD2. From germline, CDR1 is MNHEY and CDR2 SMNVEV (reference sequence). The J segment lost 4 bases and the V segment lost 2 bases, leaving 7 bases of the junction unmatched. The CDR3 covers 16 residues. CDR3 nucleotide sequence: TGTGCCAGCAGTTTAAGAGTACTAGCGGAGTACAATGAGCAGTTCTTC. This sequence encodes CASSLRVLAEYNEQFF.